The subject of this entry is one T cell receptor (beta chain). Its recognized antigen is unknown. No much larger clone is present one base from it, and per-base qualities are unavailable. The source of the sample is a study of blood T cell repertoires in COVID-19 (dated by TCRdb to the early 2020s). Regarding the research as a whole: Samples from collaborators originated in the United States, Italy and Spain and spanned both the acute and convalescent phases of COVID-19. Sample metadata almost always included a de-identified subject ID, COVID-19 status, age in years and sex. The material from the prospective study consisted of cDNA or gDNA derived from T cells, B-cell-depleted T cells, or PBMCs. Samples were obtained from the ongoing ImmuneRACE study (first 160 participants) and from some 1,300 subjects provided by 6 global collaborators. The dataset comprised deeply sampled blood TCRbeta repertoires from subjects exposed to, actively infected with, or recovered from COVID-19. The repertoires were released in a freely available public database meant as a resource for research on the immune response to SARS-CoV-2. Where available, HLA class I and class II types were taken from metadata supplied by the sample provider and were not determined by assay-based typing.

TCRbeta CDR3 regions were amplified from genomic DNA by means of the immunoSEQ Assay, a bias-controlled multiplex PCR. The study's own analysis went as follows. Nucleated cell counts per sample were estimated from amplification of reference gene primers within the assay. To quantify the absolute abundance of each unique TCRbeta CDR3 rearrangement, sequence reads were collapsed and filtered. For each sample, productive Simpson clonality was calculated as the square root of Simpson's diversity index across productive rearrangements. In its TCRdb copy, this immuneACCESS table keeps in-frame sequences only and misses some clones. Where compared with another copy, unresolved V genes explain less than half of these, and the others have no known cause. Clone size and V and J calls were adopted from that table, with D and trimming inferred from the DNA. The sample includes more than 100,000 clones, with 90% observed a single time. The top ten clones comprise around 4.1% of the sample.

One collaborating source in Seattle enrolled patients while the patients were actively infected and followed the patients over time throughout the course of disease. Whole blood was collected in K2EDTA tubes by collaborating institutions according to the institutions' own protocols. For TCRbeta analysis, collaborators shipped samples in one of three forms: frozen whole blood, isolated PBMCs, or DNA extracted from either of those sample types. Study-level results and caveats: Clinical and demographic metadata were provided uncurated, with the amount varying by source and participant.

The sequenced sample consisted of peripheral blood. This sequence originates from a woman aged 60-75 years with COVID-19, enrolled during active disease.

The CDR3 region reads CASSLYSEAFF. In nucleotides, the sequence is TGTGCCAGCAGCTTGTACTCTGAAGCTTTCTTT. Recombination linked TRBV5-4 to TRBJ1-1; too little of a D gene remains to name it. CDR3 length: 11 amino acids, cysteine to phenylalanine. Here the CDR3 DNA is all that survives: 33 bases in frame from base 1. Relative to germline, V is 1 base shorter and J is 6 bases shorter, with 4 bases between their ends. CDR1 and CDR2 are drawn from the germline V gene (reference sequence): SGHNT, YYREEE.